This note documents a single T cell receptor beta chain sequence. The data derive from a study of blood T cell repertoires in COVID-19. Across the whole study: From the United States, Italy and Spain came samples of acute and convalescent COVID-19. The cDNA or gDNA used as material had been derived from T cells, B-cell-depleted T cells, or PBMCs.

The germline CDR1 and CDR2 sequences are SNHLY and FYNNEI. The length of the CDR3 is 14 residues. Trimming stripped 6 bases from V and 1 base from J, with 9 bases between. In the original workflow: The assay estimated nucleated cells by amplifying reference gene primers. Clones were read by immunoSEQ multiplex PCR, and TCRdb kept only the in-frame ones, dropping some. V, J and clone size derive from that table, while D and trimming were established from the DNA sequence. The top ten clones hold about 8.5% of a sample with tens of thousands of clones, around 87% of them seen once. The chain has TRBV2 and TRBJ1-4; TRBD1 might be the D (6 bases). The sequenced material came from peripheral blood. This clonotype was obtained from a man aged 80 or over with active or convalescent COVID-19. CDR3 in amino acids: CASRLQGTNEKLFF. The CDR3 DNA follows: TGTGCCAGCAGGTTACAGGGAACTAATGAAAAACTGTTTTTT.